These 29 T cell receptor beta chains were sequenced from one sample in a study of blood T cell repertoires in COVID-19. Some clones are missing from TCRdb's copy, which holds only in-frame ones; the method was immunoSEQ multiplex PCR. The data contain hundreds of thousands of clones, 92% of them singletons. What was sequenced was peripheral blood. These receptors were obtained from a man between 60 and 70 years old with COVID-19, enrolled during active disease.

The V call is TRBV6-6, the J call TRBJ1-5; D is ambiguous. Germline assignment: CDR1 MNHNY and CDR2 SVGAGI (reference sequence). The CDR3 contains 17 residues. V lost 5 bases and J 2 bases, leaving 19 bases between the germline ends. The CDR3 region is CASSPEVMIAGNQPQHF. The CDR3 DNA reads TGTGCCAGCAGTCCAGAGGTGATGATTGCGGGCAATCAGCCCCAGCATTTT.

V usage is TRBV9 and J usage is TRBJ1-2; a possible D gene is TRBD1 (6 bases). The CDR3 has 12 amino acids. With 6 bases removed from V and 0 bases from J, the gap between germline ends came to 6 bases. The germline CDR1 and CDR2 sequences are SGDLS and YYNGEE. The chain's CDR3 is CASNRANYGYTF. The CDR3 DNA sequence: TGTGCCAGCAACAGGGCTAACTATGGCTACACCTTC.

The rearrangement links TRBV30 to TRBJ1-1, with unresolved D. Germline CDR1 reads GTSNPN; CDR2 reads SVGIG (reference sequence). The CDR3 totals 14 residues. Trimming stripped 1 base from V and 2 bases from J, with 11 bases between. The CDR3 DNA reads as TGTGCCTGGAGTGGTCAAACGGGAAACACTGAAGCTTTCTTT. Translated: CAWSGQTGNTEAFF. The full variable domain, with the rest looked up from reference TRBV30 and TRBJ1-1, is SQTIHQWPATLVQPVGSPLSLECTVEGTSNPNLYWYRQAAGRGLQLLFYSVGIGQISSEVPQNLSASRPQDRQFILSSKKLLLSDSGFYLCAWSGQTGNTEAFFGQGTRLTVV.

CDR3 nucleotides: TGTGCCAGCAGCCAGATAGCGGGAATGGGTCGAGAGCAGTACTTC. Protein product: CASSQIAGMGREQYF. The chain recombines TRBV7-2 with TRBJ2-7; 8 nucleotides align to TRBD2. This CDR3 region has 15 residues. The junction had 13 bases not matched to a gene; V was cut back by 5 bases and J by 7 bases. Germline CDR1 is SGHTA and CDR2 is FQGNSA.

V and J are TRBV28 and TRBJ2-2, with unresolved D. V shed 7 bases and J shed 0 bases, with 6 bases lying between them. This CDR3 has 13 amino acids. Germline CDR1 reads MDHEN; CDR2 reads SYDVKM. The CDR3 nucleotides are TGTGCCAGCAATACACCGAACACCGGGGAGCTGTTTTTT. Translating gives CASNTPNTGELFF.

This clone came up once. V usage is TRBV7-6 and J usage is TRBJ2-3; 13 bases match TRBD2. This CDR3 has 16 amino acids. Trimming took 5 bases from V and 2 from J; bases not matched to a gene: 4. Germline V gene data show CDR1 as SGHVS and CDR2 as FNYEAQ. The CDR3 spells CASSPGLAGVTDTQYF. CDR3 nucleotides: TGTGCCAGCAGCCCCGGACTAGCGGGAGTCACAGATACGCAGTATTTT. The entire variable domain, with the rest obtained from reference TRBV7-6 and TRBJ2-3, is as follows: GAGVSQSPRYKVTKRGQDVALRCDPISGHVSLYWYRQALGQGPEFLTYFNYEAQQDKSGLPNDRFSAERPEGSISTLTIQRTEQRDSAMYRCASSPGLAGVTDTQYFGPGTRLTVL.

The chain recombines TRBV28 with TRBJ1-5; possible D gene TRBD1, 5 bases. Germline CDR1 MDHEN, CDR2 SYDVKM. V lost 2 bases to trimming and J lost 0 bases, with 20 bases between them. The CDR3 loop spans 19 amino acids. As DNA, the CDR3 is TGTGCCAGCAGTTTAACTGGTAGACGGACATCTTATAGCAATCAGCCCCAGCATTTT. Translating it yields CASSLTGRRTSYSNQPQHF.

V gene TRBV25-1 combines with J gene TRBJ1-4; D is ambiguous. In germline, CDR1 is MGHDK, CDR2 SYGVNS. V was trimmed by 3 bases and J by 8 bases, leaving 19 bases between them. CDR3 length: 16 residues. For the CDR3, the DNA is TGTGCCAGCAGTGATGCCCCCTTCTTAGCTGGAGAAAAACTGTTTTTT. Protein product: CASSDAPFLAGEKLFF.

CDR3 sequence reads: CASSPQLAGGGEQYF. DNA of the CDR3: TGCGCCAGCAGCCCCCAACTAGCGGGAGGTGGCGAGCAGTACTTC. The chain has TRBV5-1 and TRBJ2-7, with 12 bases identical to TRBD2. The V gene end was trimmed by 4 bases and the J gene end by 6 bases; junction bases not matched to a gene: 8. Germline CDR1 and CDR2: SGHRS and YFSETQ. There are 15 residues in the CDR3.

V usage is TRBV21-1 and J usage is TRBJ2-4; TRBD1, the table's D call, lacks a check against the DNA. TRBV21-1 is assigned pseudogene status. CDR3 length equals 15 residues. The CDR3 protein is CASSKGGQGLNIQYF. CDR3 bases: TGTGCCAGCAGCAAAGGGGGACAGGGTTTAAACATTCAGTACTTC.

V is TRBV6-2 or TRBV6-3 and J is TRBJ1-1, with TRBD1 matching over 7 bases. Germline trimming cut 4 bases from V and 7 bases from J; bases unmatched to any gene: 9. This CDR3 spans 14 amino acids. Germline-derived CDR1 and CDR2 are MNHEY and SVGEGT. CDR3 nucleotides: TGTGCCAGCAGTTTCTCAGGGGGGGCTGGTGAAGCTTTCTTT. As protein: CASSFSGGAGEAFF.

This clone was seen a single time. V is TRBV15 and J is TRBJ1-1; D perhaps matches TRBD1 (5 bases). Trimming shortened V by 4 bases and J by 5 bases, and 17 bases separated the two germline ends. Germline loops: CDR1 LNHNV, CDR2 YYDKDF (reference sequence). CDR3 length equals 15 residues. The CDR3 DNA follows: TGTGCCACCAGCACCCCCGGGGGGGTGAGGACTGAAGCTTTCTTT. Its protein product is CATSTPGGVRTEAFF.

The chain employs TRBV5-1 and TRBJ2-2, with D perhaps TRBD2 (6 bases). The germline gives CDR1 SGHRS, CDR2 YFSETQ. V was pared by 2 bases and J by 6 bases, with 11 bases between. This CDR3 has 14 residues. The CDR3 bases are TGCGCCAGCAGCTTAGGAGGGTCACCCGGGGAGCTGTTTTTT. Its protein is CASSLGGSPGELFF.

This clone showed up just once. Within the sample, other DNA sequences also encode this same CDR3. The V call is TRBV9, the J call TRBJ1-6; 7 nucleotides align to TRBD1. Trimming cost V 0 bases and J 6 bases; bases outside gene matches: 0. CDR1 is SGDLS, CDR2 YYNGEE, per germline. The CDR3 extends over 14 amino acids. The CDR3 DNA sequence: TGTGCCAGCAGCGTAGGACAGGGTAATTCACCCCTCCACTTT. This encodes CASSVGQGNSPLHF.

The rearrangement uses TRBV7-2 and TRBJ2-1; 12 positions match TRBD2. Germline V gene sequence: CDR1 SGHTA, CDR2 FQGNSA. The CDR3 loop spans 13 amino acids. The V and J ends lost 6 bases and 10 bases, in that order; junction bases with no gene match: 4. CDR3 coding DNA: TGTGCCAGCAGTATGGGACTAGCGGGCGAGCAGTTCTTC. It encodes CASSMGLAGEQFF.

The rearrangement links TRBV6-5 to TRBJ1-2, with 8 bases fitting TRBD1. Germline trimming cut 6 bases from V and 5 bases from J; bases unmatched to any gene: 11. The CDR3 totals 15 residues. Per germline, CDR1 MNHEY and CDR2 SVGAGI. The CDR3 coding sequence is TGTGCCAGCAGGATTCCCTCAGGGGGCGGGTATGGCTACACCTTC. Residues: CASRIPSGGGYGYTF.

The gene calls are TRBV10-3 and TRBJ1-2; D may be TRBD1 (5 bases). V gave up 6 bases and J gave up 7 bases, with 9 bases separating them. Germline CDR1 reads ENHRY; CDR2 reads SYGVKD. The CDR3 has 11 residues. The CDR3 is CAIRTGGGYTF. The CDR3 bases are TGTGCCATCAGGACGGGGGGTGGCTACACCTTC.

The J gene is TRBJ2-2, the V gene TRBV2; 11 bases match TRBD1. The ends lost 7 bases at V and 7 bases at J; junction bases unmatched: 5. The germline V gene has CDR1 SNHLY and CDR2 FYNNEI. The CDR3 covers 14 residues. CDR3 amino acids: CASKGQGAVGELFF. The DNA of the CDR3 is TGTGCCAGCAAAGGACAGGGGGCGGTCGGGGAGCTGTTTTTT. Looking up the rest from reference TRBV2 and TRBJ2-2 gives the full variable domain: EPEVTQTPSHQVTQMGQEVILRCVPISNHLYFYWYRQILGQKVEFLVSFYNNEISEKSEIFDDQFSVERPDGSNFTLKIRSTKLEDSAMYFCASKGQGAVGELFFGEGSRLTVL.

J is TRBJ1-2 and V is TRBV7-9, with 8 bases that match TRBD1. This CDR3 is 16 amino acids long. Trimming removed 5 bases from V and 0 bases from J; junction bases left unmatched: 8. Germline V gene lookup returns CDR1 SEHNR and CDR2 FQNEAQ (reference sequence). The CDR3, as DNA: TGTGCCAGCAGCCCCCACGGACAGGGTGCTAACTATGGCTACACCTTC. This sequence encodes CASSPHGQGANYGYTF.

This clone has a handful of counts. The chain links TRBV5-1 to TRBJ2-2; D perhaps matches TRBD1 (7 bases). This CDR3 has 15 residues. Germline CDR1 SGHRS, CDR2 YFSETQ. With 7 bases removed from V and 0 bases from J, the gap between germline ends came to 13 bases. CDR3 protein: CASAGQPPNTGELFF. DNA for the CDR3: TGCGCCAGCGCGGGACAGCCCCCGAACACCGGGGAGCTGTTTTTT.

The chain uses TRBV7-6 and TRBJ2-6, with a possible D match to TRBD1 (6 bases). The ends were cut back, 2 bases at V and 0 bases at J, with 8 bases in the middle. This CDR3 comprises 16 residues. Germline loops: CDR1 SGHVS, CDR2 FNYEAQ. The CDR3 sequence: CASSLSGVSGANVLTF. The CDR3, as DNA: TGTGCCAGCAGCTTATCAGGGGTCTCTGGGGCCAACGTCCTGACTTTC.

J is TRBJ1-6 and V is TRBV19; tentative D call: TRBD1 (5 bases). The CDR3 totals 16 residues. V was clipped by 5 bases and J by 5 bases, with 16 bases between them. CDR1 is LNHDA, CDR2 SQIVND, per germline (reference sequence). CDR3 nucleotide sequence: TGTGCCAGTAGTGTCAGGGCCCTCACTAATAATTCACCCCTCCACTTT. Translating it yields CASSVRALTNNSPLHF.

This sequence joins TRBV19 and TRBJ2-1; 10 bases are a match to TRBD1. The CDR3 is 15 amino acids. Unmatched junction bases numbered 3, after V lost 3 bases and J lost 4 bases. Germline loops: CDR1 LNHDA, CDR2 SQIVND (reference sequence). The CDR3 reads CASSIGTGAYNEQFF. Here the CDR3 DNA reads TGTGCCAGTAGTATTGGGACAGGGGCTTACAATGAGCAGTTCTTC.

The V call is TRBV6-6, the J call TRBJ1-5, with 9 bases identical to TRBD1. The CDR3 contains 15 residues. The V gene end was trimmed by 2 bases and the J gene end by 4 bases; junction bases not matched to a gene: 3. Looked up from germline, CDR1 is MNHNY and CDR2 is SVGAGI (reference sequence). The CDR3 spells CASSYGDRVNQPQHF. The CDR3 region has the DNA TGTGCCAGCAGTTACGGGGACAGGGTAAATCAGCCCCAGCATTTT.

This rearrangement joins TRBV6-6 to TRBJ1-1, with D maybe TRBD1 (6 bases). The V gene's germline CDR1 is MNHNY and CDR2 SVGAGI (reference sequence). V gave up 7 bases and J gave up 7 bases, with 19 bases separating them. This CDR3 region has 14 residues. This CDR3 reads CASNIGGTRGEAFF. Here the CDR3 DNA reads TGTGCCAGCAACATTGGGGGAACCAGGGGTGAAGCTTTCTTT.

This clone appeared a single time. The CDR3 sequence: CASTLGGQSDSYNSPLHF. The DNA of the CDR3 is TGTGCCAGCACCCTGGGCGGGCAGTCAGACTCCTATAATTCACCCCTCCACTTT. V gene TRBV28 combines with J gene TRBJ1-6, with D unclear. V was clipped by 7 bases and J by 0 bases, with 19 bases between them. The CDR3 extends over 18 amino acids. In germline, CDR1 is MDHEN, CDR2 SYDVKM.

V is TRBV19 and J is TRBJ1-1; D is perhaps TRBD1 (6 bases). V gave up 7 bases and J gave up 2 bases, with 11 bases separating them. CDR3 length equals 13 residues. From germline, CDR1 is LNHDA and CDR2 SQIVND (reference sequence). The CDR3 DNA reads TGTGCCAGTACCTTCAGGGGAAACACTGAAGCTTTCTTT. Its protein is CASTFRGNTEAFF.

The chain uses TRBV5-1 and TRBJ2-1; 13 bases map to TRBD2. Per the germline V gene, CDR1 is SGHRS and CDR2 is YFSETQ. V was pared by 4 bases and J by 3 bases, with 16 bases of the junction left unmatched. The CDR3 is 20 residues long. The CDR3 DNA reads as TGCGCCAGCAGCCCGGATCTCGGACTAGCGGGAGCGCCTTACTACAATGAGCAGTTCTTC. Its translation is CASSPDLGLAGAPYYNEQFF.

This chain links TRBV27 with TRBJ1-5; 11 positions match TRBD1. The CDR3 is made up of 14 amino acids. The V segment lost 6 bases and the J segment 6 bases; nucleotides outside the gene matches: 4. CDR1 and CDR2 (germline): MNHEY, SMNVEV (reference sequence). The CDR3 loop is CASSWTGGSQPQHF. The CDR3 coding sequence is TGTGCCAGCAGCTGGACAGGGGGCTCTCAGCCCCAGCATTTT.